The entry below describes one T cell receptor (beta chain). The antigen this receptor binds is unknown. Base qualities are missing; no much larger clone stands one base away. The data were taken from a study of T cell repertoires in cytomegalovirus infection (dated by TCRdb to about 2019). General notes on the study: Alongside well-studied HLA-B-restricted epitopes, the peptide stimulations were aimed at recently identified HLA-C-restricted CMV epitopes, whose presentation resists viral immunomodulation. Because public TCR beta signatures pointed to carriage of CMV infection together with the matching HLA type, the HLA type of each donor mattered for the analysis.

Reads for this sample came from an Illumina HiSeq 1500. The public reads were reprocessed in TCRdb via fastp at Q25 and MiXCR, keeping in-frame beta chains. Each entry is one CDR3 protein sequence, shown with its most common DNA and genes. A total of about 920,000 distinct CDR3 sequences appear in this sample, roughly 31% of them only once. The ten largest clones add up to over 12% of the sample. The research as a whole found: In the ex vivo response, HLA-C-restricted CMV-specific TCR beta clonotypes were dominant, and in two of eight donors the single most frequent clonotype came from this HLA-C-restricted group. Cumulative frequency of public TCR beta family members discriminated carriers of CMV infection plus the relevant HLA type in this cohort and an independent approximately 340-donor cohort.

The intended sense of this specimen's treatment or condition label: in vitro stimulation with specific CMV peptide epitopes to enrich CMV-specific T cells. V is reduced by 1 base and J by 3 bases, leaving a spacing of 13 bases between them. The germline V gene sets CDR1 to SGHAT and CDR2 to FQNNGV. The CDR3, from cysteine to phenylalanine, totals 16 residues. CDR3 DNA only is kept here, 48 bases in frame from base 1. This clonotype was sampled from a human donor in good health (CMV status not recorded). Some clones in this sample may be carry-over from other donors' samples. Recombination connected TRBV11-2 to TRBJ2-1, and the D gene may be TRBD1, 5 bases matching. The sequences come from cultured CD8+ T cells from PBMCs, collected from culture after CMV antigen stimulation. The CDR3 amino acid sequence is: CASSLAGSYLYNEQFF. Read as DNA, the sequence is TGTGCCAGCAGCTTAGCAGGGTCTTATCTCTACAATGAGCAGTTCTTC. Reference TRBV11-2 and TRBJ2-1 genes cover what lies past the CDR3, so the full variable domain is EAGVAQSPRYKIIEKRQSVAFWCNPISGHATLYWYQQILGQGPKLLIQFQNNGVVDDSQLPKDRFSAERLKGVDSTLKIQPAKLEDSAVYLCASSLAGSYLYNEQFFGPGTRLTVL.